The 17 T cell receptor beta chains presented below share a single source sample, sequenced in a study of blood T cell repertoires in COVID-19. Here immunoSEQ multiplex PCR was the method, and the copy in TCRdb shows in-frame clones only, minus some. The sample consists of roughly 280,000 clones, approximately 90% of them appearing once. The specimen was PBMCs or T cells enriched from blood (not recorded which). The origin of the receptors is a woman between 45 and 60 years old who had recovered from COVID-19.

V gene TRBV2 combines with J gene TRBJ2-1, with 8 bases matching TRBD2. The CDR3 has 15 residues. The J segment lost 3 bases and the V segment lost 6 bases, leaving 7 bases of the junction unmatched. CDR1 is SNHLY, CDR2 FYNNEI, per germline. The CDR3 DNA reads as TGTGCCAGCAGGAAGCGGGAGATATTCTACAATGAGCAGTTCTTC. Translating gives CASRKREIFYNEQFF. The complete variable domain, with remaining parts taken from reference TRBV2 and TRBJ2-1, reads EPEVTQTPSHQVTQMGQEVILRCVPISNHLYFYWYRQILGQKVEFLVSFYNNEISEKSEIFDDQFSVERPDGSNFTLKIRSTKLEDSAMYFCASRKREIFYNEQFFGPGTRLTVL.

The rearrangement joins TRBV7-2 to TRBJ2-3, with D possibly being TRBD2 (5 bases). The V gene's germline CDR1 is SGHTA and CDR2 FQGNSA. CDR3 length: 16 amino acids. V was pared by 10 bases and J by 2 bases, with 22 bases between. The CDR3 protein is CATRLGPARVTDTQYF. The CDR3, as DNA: TGTGCCACCCGCCTCGGGCCCGCGAGGGTCACAGATACGCAGTATTTT.

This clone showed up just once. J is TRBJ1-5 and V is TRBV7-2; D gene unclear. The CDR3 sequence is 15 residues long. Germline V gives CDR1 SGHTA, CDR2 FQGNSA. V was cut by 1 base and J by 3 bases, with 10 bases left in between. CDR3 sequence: CASSLEPHANQPQHF. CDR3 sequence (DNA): TGTGCCAGCAGCTTAGAGCCCCATGCCAATCAGCCCCAGCATTTT. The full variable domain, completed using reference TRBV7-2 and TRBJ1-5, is GAGVSQSPSNKVTEKGKDVELRCDPISGHTALYWYRQSLGQGLEFLIYFQGNSAPDKSGLPSDRFSAERTGGSVSTLTIQRTQQEDSAVYLCASSLEPHANQPQHFGDGTRLSIL.

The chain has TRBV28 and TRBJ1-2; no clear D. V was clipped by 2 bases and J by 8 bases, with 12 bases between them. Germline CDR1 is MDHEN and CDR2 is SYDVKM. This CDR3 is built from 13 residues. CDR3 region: CASSLEAMKGYTF. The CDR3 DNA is TGTGCCAGCAGTTTAGAGGCAATGAAGGGCTACACCTTC.

The CDR3 region has the DNA TGCGCCAGCAGCGAACACAGGCAGGGGGTCAATGAGCAGTTCTTC. It encodes CASSEHRQGVNEQFF. The chain joins TRBV5-1 to TRBJ2-1, with 7 bases that match TRBD1. With 4 bases clipped from V and 6 bases from J, the junction kept 10 bases outside the gene matches. The CDR3 sequence is 15 residues long. Germline values: CDR1 SGHRS, CDR2 YFSETQ.

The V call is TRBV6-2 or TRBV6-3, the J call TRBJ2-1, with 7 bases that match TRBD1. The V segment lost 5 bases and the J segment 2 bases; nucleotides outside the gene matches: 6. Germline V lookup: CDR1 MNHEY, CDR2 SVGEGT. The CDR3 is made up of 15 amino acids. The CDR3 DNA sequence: TGTGCCAGCAGTAAACAGGGGAAGGCCTACAATGAGCAGTTCTTC. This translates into CASSKQGKAYNEQFF.

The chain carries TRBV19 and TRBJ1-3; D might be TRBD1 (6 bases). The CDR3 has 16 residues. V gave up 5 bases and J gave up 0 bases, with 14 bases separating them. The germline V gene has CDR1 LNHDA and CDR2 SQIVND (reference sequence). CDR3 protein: CASSVGTPSSGNTIYF. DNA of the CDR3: TGTGCCAGTAGTGTGGGGACACCAAGCTCTGGAAACACCATATATTTT.

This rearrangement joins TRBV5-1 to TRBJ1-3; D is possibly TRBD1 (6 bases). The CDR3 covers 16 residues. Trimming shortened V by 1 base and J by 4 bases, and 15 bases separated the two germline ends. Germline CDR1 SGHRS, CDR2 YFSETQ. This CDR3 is CASSLRPGQQGNTIYF. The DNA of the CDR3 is TGCGCCAGCAGCTTGCGCCCTGGACAGCAAGGAAACACCATATATTTT.

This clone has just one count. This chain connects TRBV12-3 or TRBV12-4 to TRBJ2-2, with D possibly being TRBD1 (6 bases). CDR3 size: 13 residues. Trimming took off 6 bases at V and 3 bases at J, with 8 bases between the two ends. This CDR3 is CASRDSYTGELFF. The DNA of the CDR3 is TGTGCCAGCAGGGACAGTTACACCGGGGAGCTGTTTTTT.

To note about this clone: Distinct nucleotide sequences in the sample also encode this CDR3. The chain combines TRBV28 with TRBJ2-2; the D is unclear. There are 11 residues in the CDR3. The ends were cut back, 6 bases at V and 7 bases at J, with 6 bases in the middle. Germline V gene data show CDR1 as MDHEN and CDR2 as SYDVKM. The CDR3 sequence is CASSLLGELFF. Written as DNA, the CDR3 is TGTGCCAGCAGCCTCCTCGGGGAGCTGTTTTTT. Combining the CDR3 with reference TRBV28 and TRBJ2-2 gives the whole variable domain DVKVTQSSRYLVKRTGEKVFLECVQDMDHENMFWYRQDPGLGLRLIYFSYDVKMKEKGDIPEGYSVSREKKERFSLILESASTNQTSMYLCASSLLGELFFGEGSRLTVL.

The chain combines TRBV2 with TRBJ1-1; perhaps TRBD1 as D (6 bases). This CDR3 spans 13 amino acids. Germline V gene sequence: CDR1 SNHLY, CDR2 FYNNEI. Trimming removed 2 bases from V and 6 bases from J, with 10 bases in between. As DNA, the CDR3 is TGTGCCAGCAGTGAACAGGGGAGGGCTGAAGCTTTCTTT. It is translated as CASSEQGRAEAFF.

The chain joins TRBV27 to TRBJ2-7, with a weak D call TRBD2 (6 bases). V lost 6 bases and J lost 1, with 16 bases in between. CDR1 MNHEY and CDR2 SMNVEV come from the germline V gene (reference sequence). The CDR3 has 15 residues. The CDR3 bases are TGTGCCAGCAGGCGGGACTTCCAGGCTTCCTACGAGCAGTACTTC. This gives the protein CASRRDFQASYEQYF.

The CDR3 loop is CASSQDQNDEQFF. The CDR3 DNA reads as TGTGCCAGCAGCCAAGATCAGAATGATGAGCAGTTCTTC. The chain joins TRBV4-2 to TRBJ2-1; D gene unclear. Germline CDR1 is LGHNA and CDR2 is YNFKEQ. V gave up 0 bases and J gave up 8 bases, with 8 bases separating them. The CDR3 totals 13 residues.

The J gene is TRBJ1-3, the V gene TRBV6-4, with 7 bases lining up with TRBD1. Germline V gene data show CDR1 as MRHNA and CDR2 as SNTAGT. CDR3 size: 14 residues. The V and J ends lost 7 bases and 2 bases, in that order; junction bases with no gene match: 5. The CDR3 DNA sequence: TGTGCCAGCACTGCCGACAGGGCTGGAAACACCATATATTTT. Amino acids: CASTADRAGNTIYF.

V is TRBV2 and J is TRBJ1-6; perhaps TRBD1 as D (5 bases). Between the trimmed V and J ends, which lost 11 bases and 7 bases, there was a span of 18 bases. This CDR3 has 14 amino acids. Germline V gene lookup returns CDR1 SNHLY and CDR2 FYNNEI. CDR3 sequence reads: CAGNPSRQNSPLHF. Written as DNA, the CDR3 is TGTGCCGGCAACCCTTCCAGACAGAATTCACCCCTCCACTTT.

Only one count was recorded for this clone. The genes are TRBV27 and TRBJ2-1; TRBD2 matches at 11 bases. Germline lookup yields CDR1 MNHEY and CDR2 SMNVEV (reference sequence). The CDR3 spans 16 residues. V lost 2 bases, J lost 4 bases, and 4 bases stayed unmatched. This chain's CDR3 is CASSLEGLAAYNEQFF. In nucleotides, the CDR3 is TGTGCCAGCAGTTTAGAGGGACTAGCGGCTTACAATGAGCAGTTCTTC.

CDR3: CATSGLAGAGYNEQFF. The CDR3 bases are TGTGCCACCAGTGGATTAGCGGGAGCGGGGTACAATGAGCAGTTCTTC. V gene TRBV24-1 combines with J gene TRBJ2-1, with 9 bases that match TRBD2. This CDR3 has 16 amino acids. Germline assignment: CDR1 KGHDR and CDR2 SFDVKD. The ends lost 5 bases at V and 4 bases at J; junction bases unmatched: 8.